This TCR beta chain originates from a study of CD8 T cells in Susac syndrome. Those who served as multiple sclerosis controls were treatment-naive patients with stable or active relapsing-remitting disease. Negative isolation was used for CD8+ and CD4+ T cells, and FACS enrichment was applied to TEMRA cells. RNA amounts of roughly 0.5 to 1 ug underwent reverse transcription with random hexamers. MiXCR was run by TCRdb on the immunoSEQ multiplex PCR reads, yielding one entry per CDR3 protein. The table shows about 210,000 distinct CDR3 sequences, with roughly 96% occurring only once. The source material was CD4+ T cells from PBMCs. This receptor was obtained from a human donor with multiple sclerosis.

In DNA form, the CDR3 reads TGTGCCAGCAGCCGGGACTACCGCACAGATACGCAGTATTTT. It codes for CASSRDYRTDTQYF. V is TRBV7-2 and J is TRBJ2-3, with 7 bases lining up with TRBD2. CDR3 length: 14 amino acids. Germline V gene sequence: CDR1 SGHTA, CDR2 FQGNSA. With V trimmed by 5 bases and J by 1 base, 3 bases remained unmatched.